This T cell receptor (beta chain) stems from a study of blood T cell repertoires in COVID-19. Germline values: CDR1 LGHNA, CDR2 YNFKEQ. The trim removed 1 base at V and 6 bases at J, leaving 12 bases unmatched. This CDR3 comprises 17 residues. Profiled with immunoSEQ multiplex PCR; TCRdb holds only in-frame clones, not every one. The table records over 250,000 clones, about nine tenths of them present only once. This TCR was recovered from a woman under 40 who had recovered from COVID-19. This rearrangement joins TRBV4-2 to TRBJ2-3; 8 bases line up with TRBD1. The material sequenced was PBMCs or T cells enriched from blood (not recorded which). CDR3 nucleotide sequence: TGTGCCAGCAGCCAAGGACAGGGGAACGTGAGAATGGATACGCAGTATTTT. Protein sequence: CASSQGQGNVRMDTQYF.